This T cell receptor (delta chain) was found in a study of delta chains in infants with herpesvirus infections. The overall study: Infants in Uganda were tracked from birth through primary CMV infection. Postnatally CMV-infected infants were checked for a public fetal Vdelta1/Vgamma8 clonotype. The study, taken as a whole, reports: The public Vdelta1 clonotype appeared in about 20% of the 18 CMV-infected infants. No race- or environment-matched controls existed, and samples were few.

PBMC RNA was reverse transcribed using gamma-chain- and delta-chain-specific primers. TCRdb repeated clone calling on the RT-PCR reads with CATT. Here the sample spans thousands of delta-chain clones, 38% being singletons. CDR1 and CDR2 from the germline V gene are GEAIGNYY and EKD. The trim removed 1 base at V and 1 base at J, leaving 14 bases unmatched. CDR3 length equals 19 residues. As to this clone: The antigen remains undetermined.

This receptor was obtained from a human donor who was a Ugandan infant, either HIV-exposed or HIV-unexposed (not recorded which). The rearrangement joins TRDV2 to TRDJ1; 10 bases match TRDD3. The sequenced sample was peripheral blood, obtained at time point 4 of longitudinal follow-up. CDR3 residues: CACDTVGGIREGVTDKLIF. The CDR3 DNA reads TGTGCCTGTGACACGGTCGGGGGGATACGCGAGGGGGTCACCGATAAACTCATCTTT.